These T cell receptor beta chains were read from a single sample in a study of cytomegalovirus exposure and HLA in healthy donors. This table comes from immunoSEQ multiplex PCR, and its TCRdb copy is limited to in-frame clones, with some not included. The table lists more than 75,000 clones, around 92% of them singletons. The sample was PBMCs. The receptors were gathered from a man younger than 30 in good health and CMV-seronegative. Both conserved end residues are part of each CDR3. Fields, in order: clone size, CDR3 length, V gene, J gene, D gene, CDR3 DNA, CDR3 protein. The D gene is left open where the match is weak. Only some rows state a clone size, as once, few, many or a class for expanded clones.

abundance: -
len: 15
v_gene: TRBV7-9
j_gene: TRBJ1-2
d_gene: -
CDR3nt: TGTGCCAGCAGCTTAGATCGGCAGGCGACAGATGGCTACACCTTC
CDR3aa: CASSLDRQATDGYTF

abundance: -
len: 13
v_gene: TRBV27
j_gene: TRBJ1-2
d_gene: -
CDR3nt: TGTGCCAGCAGTCCCGCGGCCCTCTATGGCTACACCTTC
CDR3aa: CASSPAALYGYTF

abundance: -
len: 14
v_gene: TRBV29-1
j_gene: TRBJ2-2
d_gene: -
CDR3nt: TGCAGCGGGCTGACTAAATTGAACACCGGGGAGCTGTTTTTT
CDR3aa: CSGLTKLNTGELFF

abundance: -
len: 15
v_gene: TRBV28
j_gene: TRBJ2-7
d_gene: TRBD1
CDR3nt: TGTGCCAGCAGGCGTGGTGGGACAGGGGGTTACGAGCAGTACTTC
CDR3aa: CASRRGGTGGYEQYF

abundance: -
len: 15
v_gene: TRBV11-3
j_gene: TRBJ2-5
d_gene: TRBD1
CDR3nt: TGTGCCAGCAGCTTAGGTCCGGGACAGGGTGAGACCCAGTACTTC
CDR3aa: CASSLGPGQGETQYF

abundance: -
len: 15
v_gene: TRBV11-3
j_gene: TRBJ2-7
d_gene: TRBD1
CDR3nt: TGTGCCAGCAGCTTAGGACAGGGAGCTCCCTACGAGCAGTACTTC
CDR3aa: CASSLGQGAPYEQYF

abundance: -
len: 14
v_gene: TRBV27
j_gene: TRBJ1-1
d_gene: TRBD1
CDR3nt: TGTGCCAGCCGACCGACAGGGTTGAACACTGAAGCTTTCTTT
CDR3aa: CASRPTGLNTEAFF

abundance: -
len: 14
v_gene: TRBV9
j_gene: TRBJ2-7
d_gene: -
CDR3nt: TGTGCCAGCAGCCCCGAAGGGGCTAGACGGGAGCAGTACTTC
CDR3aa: CASSPEGARREQYF

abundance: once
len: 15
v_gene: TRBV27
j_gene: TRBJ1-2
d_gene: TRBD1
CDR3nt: TGTGCCAGCAGTTTGAGTAGGACAGGGAATGGTGGCTACACCTTC
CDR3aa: CASSLSRTGNGGYTF

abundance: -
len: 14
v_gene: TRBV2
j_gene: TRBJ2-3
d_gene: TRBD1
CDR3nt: TGTGCCAGCAGTGAGCAGGGGGCAACAGATACGCAGTATTTT
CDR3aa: CASSEQGATDTQYF

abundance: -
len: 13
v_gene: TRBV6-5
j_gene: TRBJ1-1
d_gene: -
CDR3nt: TGTGCCAGCACCACGAGGATGAACACTGAAGCTTTCTTT
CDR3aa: CASTTRMNTEAFF

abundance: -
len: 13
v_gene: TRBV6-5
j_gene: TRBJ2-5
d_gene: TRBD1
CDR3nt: TGTGCCAGCAGGACTGCAGGGGGAGAGACCCAGTACTTC
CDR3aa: CASRTAGGETQYF

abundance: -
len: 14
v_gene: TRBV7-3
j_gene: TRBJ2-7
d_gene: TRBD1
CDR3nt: TGTGCCAGCAGCACAGGATACAGGGGGAACGAGCAGTACTTC
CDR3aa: CASSTGYRGNEQYF

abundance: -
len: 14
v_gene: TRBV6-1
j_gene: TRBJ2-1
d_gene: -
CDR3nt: TGTGCCAGCAGTGATCATGGAGGATGGATGGAAAAGTTCTTC
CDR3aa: CASSDHGGWMEKFF

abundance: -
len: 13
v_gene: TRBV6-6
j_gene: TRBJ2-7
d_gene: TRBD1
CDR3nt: TGTGCCACCCGATCGACAGGGACCTACGAGCAGTACTTC
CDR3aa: CATRSTGTYEQYF

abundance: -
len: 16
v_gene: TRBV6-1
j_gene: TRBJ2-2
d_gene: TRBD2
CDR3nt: TGTGCCAGCAGTGAAGCGGGCGCGGGAGTGGTCGGGGAGCTGTTTTTT
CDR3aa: CASSEAGAGVVGELFF

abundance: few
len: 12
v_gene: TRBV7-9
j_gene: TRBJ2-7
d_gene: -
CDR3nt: TGTGCCAGCAGCCCAGAACTACACGAGCAGTACTTC
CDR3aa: CASSPELHEQYF

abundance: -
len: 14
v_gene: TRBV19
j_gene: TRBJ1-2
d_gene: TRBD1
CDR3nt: TGTGCCAGTAGCGACAGGGGGTTAATTGAAGGCTACACCTTC
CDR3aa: CASSDRGLIEGYTF

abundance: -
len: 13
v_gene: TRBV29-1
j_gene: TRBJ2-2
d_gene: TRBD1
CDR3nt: TGCAGCGCGGCCGACAGGGATGGCGGGGAGCTGTTTTTT
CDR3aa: CSAADRDGGELFF

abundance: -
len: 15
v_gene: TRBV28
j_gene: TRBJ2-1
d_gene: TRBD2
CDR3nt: TGTGCCAGCAGTTCATGGCGGGAGAAGGTCAATGAGCAGTTCTTC
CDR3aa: CASSSWREKVNEQFF

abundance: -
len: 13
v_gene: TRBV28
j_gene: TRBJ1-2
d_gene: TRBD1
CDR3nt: TGTGCCAGCAGACAGGGGGCGGACTATGGCTACACCTTC
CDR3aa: CASRQGADYGYTF

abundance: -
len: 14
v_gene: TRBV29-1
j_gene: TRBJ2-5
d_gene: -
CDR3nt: TGCAGCGTCGCCAGAGGAGGCAGGTCGCAGACCCAGTACTTC
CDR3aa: CSVARGGRSQTQYF

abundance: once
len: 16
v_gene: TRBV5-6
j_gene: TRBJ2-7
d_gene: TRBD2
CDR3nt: TGTGCCAGCAGCCACCCAATAGCGGGGGAGTTTTACGAGCAGTACTTC
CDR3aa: CASSHPIAGEFYEQYF